Reported below is one TCR beta chain. Its antigen is as yet unknown. Graves' hyperthyroidism qualified as stable when ophthalmopathy did not progress within 18 months. Amplification of TCR beta CDR3 regions used RNA as the template. HTBI primers were the set used in a first-round RT-PCR of the TCR CDR3. TCRdb passed the multiplex PCR reads through MiXCR, listing each CDR3 protein once. Among 300,000 to 350,000 distinct CDR3 sequences listed, roughly a fifth were seen once. The source of the sample is a study of T cells in Graves' hyperthyroidism and ophthalmopathy. From germline, CDR1 is MNHNS and CDR2 SASEGT. The CDR3 length is 13 residues. V dropped 10 bases and J dropped 2 bases, with 15 bases sitting between them. Findings and caveats of the study: Model-based prediction identified ophthalmopathy a median about 7 months prior to its onset. A model of 13 V-J pairs discriminated ophthalmopathy from stable hyperthyroidism.

This chain connects TRBV6-1 to TRBJ2-7; either TRBD1 or TRBD2 may supply D (5 bases each). Sequencing input: blood. The sequence derives from a woman aged 45-60 years with Graves' hyperthyroidism. CDR3 bases: TGTGCCAATGACAGTCGGGGAGCCTACGAGCAGTACTTC. It is translated as CANDSRGAYEQYF.